This T cell receptor beta chain derives from a study of T cells in Graves' hyperthyroidism and ophthalmopathy. Germline CDR1 MNHNS, CDR2 SASEGT. The CDR3 runs to 16 residues. V was pared by 5 bases and J by 1 base, with 6 bases of the junction left unmatched. TCR beta CDR3 regions were amplified from RNA. First-round RT-PCR targeting the TCR CDR3 was performed with the HTBI primer set. TCRdb used MiXCR to reprocess the multiplex PCR reads, holding one entry per CDR3 protein. The sample shows some 560,000 distinct CDR3 sequences, approximately 15% of them seen only once. This clonotype has a count of ten or more. The hyperthyroidism was newly diagnosed and had lasted under 2 months; the patients were aged 18 to 65. Investigators excluded patients with uncontrolled infection, other autoimmune disease, pregnancy or lactation. PBMCs were sourced from approximately 9.3 ml fresh peripheral blood.

The sample consisted of blood. The rearrangement uses TRBV6-1 and TRBJ1-5; 9 nucleotides match TRBD1. The sequence derives from a woman aged 40 to 50 with Graves' hyperthyroidism. CDR3 sequence reads: CASSFLQGASNQPQHF. The CDR3 DNA reads TGTGCCAGCAGTTTTCTACAGGGGGCCAGCAATCAGCCCCAGCATTTT.